The clone carrying this T cell receptor (beta chain) was counted ten times or more. Germline V gene data show CDR1 as MNHNS and CDR2 as SASEGT. CDR3 size: 15 residues. V was pared by 7 bases and J by 2 bases, with 10 bases of the junction left unmatched. Time point described: persistent/refractory GD, antithyroid drugs over 5 years with positive TRAb. The TCR library was made from RNA that had been extracted from PBMCs in TRIzol. This entry is derived from a study of regulatory T cells in long-lasting Graves disease. For TCR beta, libraries came from iRepertoire HTBI primers and Arm-PCR of CDR3 regions. In the source study's methods: Identification across samples found more than 55 TRBV and roughly 13 TRBJ segments. One entry per CDR3 protein, called by TCRdb with MiXCR from the multiplex PCR reads. The V and J calls were determined by TCRdb, not by the authors. This table holds about 470,000 distinct CDR3 sequences, around a fifth found once.

The rearrangement links TRBV6-1 to TRBJ1-2, with 7 bases fitting TRBD1. This clonotype originated in a female donor with Graves disease. This material consisted of peripheral blood mononuclear cells (PBMCs), taken when the disease was refractory, from a patient treated with antithyroid drugs. CDR3 region: CASNKLPTGNYGYTF. Written as DNA, the CDR3 is TGTGCCAGCAACAAATTACCGACAGGGAACTATGGCTACACCTTC.